The present entry profiles one T cell receptor (beta chain) with its context. The antigen is unknown. A constant-region primer served to make TCR beta cDNA from about 530 ng total RNA. It was through three nested multiplex PCR rounds of slightly modified ARM-PCR that TCR beta libraries arose. The first two PCR rounds, roughly 9 cycles each, used TRBV1-TRBV30 forward primers and a C-beta reverse primer. TCRdb recomputed calls from the multiplex PCR reads with MiXCR, one row per CDR3 protein. The top ten clones hold roughly 8.9% of a sample with approximately 300,000 distinct CDR3 sequences, 65% of them seen once. These data come from a study of tumor-infiltrating lymphocytes in primary liver carcinoma. Background on the study: Those sampled were patients whose primary liver carcinoma was treated by surgical resection. Patients comprised men and women whose ages fell between 30 and 69 years.

Blood RNA was derived from unsorted whole blood, and germline DNA was extracted too. No patient had received treatment, and all had chronic HBV infection. Trimming removed 11 bases at V and 4 bases at J, with 15 bases between. The CDR3 extends over 12 amino acids. Germline lookup yields CDR1 MNHEY and CDR2 SVGAGI. Study-level points and caveats: The study found tumor-adjacent and tumor-blood pairs overlapped less than tumor region pairs.

Specimen: peripheral blood. This rearrangement joins TRBV6-5 to TRBJ2-7, with D perhaps TRBD1 (5 bases). This TCR was recovered from a man aged 35 to 55 with primary liver carcinoma and hepatitis B virus infection. The CDR3 loop is CAYSSSGYEQYF. The CDR3 DNA reads TGTGCCTACAGTTCCTCAGGGTACGAGCAGTACTTC.